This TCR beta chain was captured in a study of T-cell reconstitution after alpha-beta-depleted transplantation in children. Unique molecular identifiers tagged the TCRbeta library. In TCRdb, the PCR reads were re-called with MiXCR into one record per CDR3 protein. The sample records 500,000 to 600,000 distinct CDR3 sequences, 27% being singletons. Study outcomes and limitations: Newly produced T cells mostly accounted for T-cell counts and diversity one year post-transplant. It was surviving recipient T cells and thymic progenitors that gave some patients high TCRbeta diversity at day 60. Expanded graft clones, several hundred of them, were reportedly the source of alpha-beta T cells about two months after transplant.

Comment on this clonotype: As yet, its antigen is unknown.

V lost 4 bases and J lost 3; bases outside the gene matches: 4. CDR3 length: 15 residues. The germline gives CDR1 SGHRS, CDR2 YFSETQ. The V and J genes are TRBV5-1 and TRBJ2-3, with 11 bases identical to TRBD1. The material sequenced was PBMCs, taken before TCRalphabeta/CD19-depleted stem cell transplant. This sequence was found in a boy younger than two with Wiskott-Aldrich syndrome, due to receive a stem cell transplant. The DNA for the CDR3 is TGCGCCAGCAGCATCGGACAGGGGGCAACAGATACGCAGTATTTT. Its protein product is CASSIGQGATDTQYF.